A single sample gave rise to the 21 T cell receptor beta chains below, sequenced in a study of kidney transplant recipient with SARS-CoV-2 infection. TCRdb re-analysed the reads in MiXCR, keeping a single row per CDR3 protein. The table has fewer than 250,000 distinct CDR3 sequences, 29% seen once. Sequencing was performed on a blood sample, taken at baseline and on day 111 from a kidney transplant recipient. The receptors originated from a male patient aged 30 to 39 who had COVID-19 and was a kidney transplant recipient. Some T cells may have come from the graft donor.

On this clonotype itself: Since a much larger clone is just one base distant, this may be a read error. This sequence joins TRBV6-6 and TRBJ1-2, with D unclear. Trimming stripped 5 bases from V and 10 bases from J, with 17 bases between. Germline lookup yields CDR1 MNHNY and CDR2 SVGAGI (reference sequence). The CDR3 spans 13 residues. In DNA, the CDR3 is TGTGCCAGCAGTCCCCGAAGAGACCATGTCTACACCTTC. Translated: CASSPRRDHVYTF.

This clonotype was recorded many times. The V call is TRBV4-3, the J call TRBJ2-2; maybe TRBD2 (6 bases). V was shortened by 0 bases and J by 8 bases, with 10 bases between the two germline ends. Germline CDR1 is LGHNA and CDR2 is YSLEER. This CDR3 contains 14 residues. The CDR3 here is CASSQDLGSGELFF. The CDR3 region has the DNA TGCGCCAGCAGCCAAGATCTCGGGAGTGGGGAGCTGTTTTTT.

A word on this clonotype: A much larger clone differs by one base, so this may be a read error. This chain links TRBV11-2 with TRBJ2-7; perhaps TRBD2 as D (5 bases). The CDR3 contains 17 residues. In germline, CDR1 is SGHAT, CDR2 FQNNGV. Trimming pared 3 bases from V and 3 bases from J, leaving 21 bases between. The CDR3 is CASSFTPAPGISYEQYF. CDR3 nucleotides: TGTGCCAGCAGCTTTACCCCAGCGCCCGGGATAAGCTACGAGCAGTACTTC. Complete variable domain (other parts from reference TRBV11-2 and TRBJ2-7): EAGVAQSPRYKIIEKRQSVAFWCNPISGHATLYWYQQILGQGPKLLIQFQNNGVVDDSQLPKDRFSAERLKGVDSTLKIQPAKLEDSAVYLCASSFTPAPGISYEQYFGPGTRLTVT.

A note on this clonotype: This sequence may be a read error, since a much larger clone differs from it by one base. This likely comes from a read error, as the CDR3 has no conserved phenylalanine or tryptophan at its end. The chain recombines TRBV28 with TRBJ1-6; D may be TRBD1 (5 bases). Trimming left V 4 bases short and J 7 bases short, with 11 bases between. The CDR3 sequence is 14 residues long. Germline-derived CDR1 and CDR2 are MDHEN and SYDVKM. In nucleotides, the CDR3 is TGTGCCAGCAGTTCCGGACGGGGGAATTCACCCCTCCACCTT. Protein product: CASSSGRGNSPLHL.

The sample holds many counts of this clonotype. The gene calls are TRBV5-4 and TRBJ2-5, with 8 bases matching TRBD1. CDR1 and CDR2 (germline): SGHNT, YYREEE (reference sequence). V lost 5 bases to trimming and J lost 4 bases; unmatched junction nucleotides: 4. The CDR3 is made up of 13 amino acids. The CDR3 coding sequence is TGTGCCAGCAGGGACAGGGCCTCAGAGACCCAGTACTTC. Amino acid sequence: CASRDRASETQYF.

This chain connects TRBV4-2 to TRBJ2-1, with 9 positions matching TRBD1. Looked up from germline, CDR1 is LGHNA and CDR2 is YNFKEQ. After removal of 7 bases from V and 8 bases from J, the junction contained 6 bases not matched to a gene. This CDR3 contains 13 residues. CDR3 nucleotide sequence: TGTGCCAGCAACCGGGACAGGGTCGATGAGCAGTTCTTC. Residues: CASNRDRVDEQFF.

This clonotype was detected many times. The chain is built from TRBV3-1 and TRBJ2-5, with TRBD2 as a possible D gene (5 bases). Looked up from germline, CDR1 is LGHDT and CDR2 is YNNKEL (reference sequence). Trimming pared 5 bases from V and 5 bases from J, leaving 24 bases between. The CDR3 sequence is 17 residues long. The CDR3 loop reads CASSTAAPISFSETQYF. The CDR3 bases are TGTGCCAGCAGCACAGCGGCTCCCATTTCTTTCTCTGAGACCCAGTACTTC.

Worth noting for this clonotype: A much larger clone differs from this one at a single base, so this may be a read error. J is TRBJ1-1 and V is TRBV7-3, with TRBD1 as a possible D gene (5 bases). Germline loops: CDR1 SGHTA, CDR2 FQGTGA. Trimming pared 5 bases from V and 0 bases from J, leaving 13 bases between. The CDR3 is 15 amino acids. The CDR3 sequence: CASSAFQGMNTEAFF. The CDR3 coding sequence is TGTGCCAGCAGCGCCTTTCAGGGTATGAACACTGAAGCTTTCTTT.

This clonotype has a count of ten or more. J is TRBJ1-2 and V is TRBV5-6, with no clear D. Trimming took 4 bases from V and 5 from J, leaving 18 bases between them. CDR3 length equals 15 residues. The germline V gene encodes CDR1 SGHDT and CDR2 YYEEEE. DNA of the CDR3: TGTGCCAGCAGCCGTATCTCGACTGGGAGTTATGGCTACACCTTC. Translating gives CASSRISTGSYGYTF.

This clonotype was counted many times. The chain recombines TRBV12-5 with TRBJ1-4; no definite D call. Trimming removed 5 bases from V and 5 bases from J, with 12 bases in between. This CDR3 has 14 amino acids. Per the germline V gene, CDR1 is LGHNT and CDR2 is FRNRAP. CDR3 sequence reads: CASGTMGNNEKLFF. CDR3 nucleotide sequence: TGTGCTAGTGGTACGATGGGGAACAATGAAAAACTGTTTTTT.

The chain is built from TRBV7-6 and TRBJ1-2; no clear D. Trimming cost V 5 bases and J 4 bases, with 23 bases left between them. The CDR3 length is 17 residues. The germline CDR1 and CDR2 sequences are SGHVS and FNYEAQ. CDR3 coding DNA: TGTGCCAGCAGCGCGGGAGATGAATCTCGAAAGACCTATGGCTACACCTTC. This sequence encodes CASSAGDESRKTYGYTF.

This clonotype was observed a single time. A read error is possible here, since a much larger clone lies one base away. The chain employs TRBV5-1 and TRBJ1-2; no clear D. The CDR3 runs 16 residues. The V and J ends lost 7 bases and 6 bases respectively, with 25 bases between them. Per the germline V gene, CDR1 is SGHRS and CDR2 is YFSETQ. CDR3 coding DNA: TGCGCCAGCGAATGCACATCGGTTCGAAAGACCCATGGCTACACCTTC. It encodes CASECTSVRKTHGYTF.

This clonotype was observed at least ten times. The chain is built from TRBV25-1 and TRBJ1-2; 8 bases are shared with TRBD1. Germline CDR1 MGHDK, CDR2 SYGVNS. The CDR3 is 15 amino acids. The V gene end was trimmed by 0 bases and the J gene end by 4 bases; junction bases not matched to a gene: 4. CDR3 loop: CASSEYGQGSYGYTF. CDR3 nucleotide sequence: TGTGCCAGCAGTGAATATGGACAGGGAAGCTATGGCTACACCTTC.

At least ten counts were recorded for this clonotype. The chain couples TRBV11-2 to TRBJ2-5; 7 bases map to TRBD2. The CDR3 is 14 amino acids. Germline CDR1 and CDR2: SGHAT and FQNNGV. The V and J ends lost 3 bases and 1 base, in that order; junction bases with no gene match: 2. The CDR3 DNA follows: TGTGCCAGCAGCTTTGGCGGGAGCCAAGAGACCCAGTACTTC. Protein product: CASSFGGSQETQYF. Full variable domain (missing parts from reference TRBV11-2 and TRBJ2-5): EAGVAQSPRYKIIEKRQSVAFWCNPISGHATLYWYQQILGQGPKLLIQFQNNGVVDDSQLPKDRFSAERLKGVDSTLKIQPAKLEDSAVYLCASSFGGSQETQYFGPGTRLLVL.

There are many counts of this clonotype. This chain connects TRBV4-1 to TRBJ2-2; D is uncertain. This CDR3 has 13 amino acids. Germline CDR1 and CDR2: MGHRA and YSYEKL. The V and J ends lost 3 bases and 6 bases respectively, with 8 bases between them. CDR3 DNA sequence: TGCGCCAGCAGCCACCCCGTCGCCGGGGAGCTGTTTTTT. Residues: CASSHPVAGELFF.

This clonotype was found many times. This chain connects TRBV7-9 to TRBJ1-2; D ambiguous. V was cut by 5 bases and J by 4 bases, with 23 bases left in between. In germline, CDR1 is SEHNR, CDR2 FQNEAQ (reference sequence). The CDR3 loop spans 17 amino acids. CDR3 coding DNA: TGTGCCAGCAGCCGTTCTATATACCATGGAAAGACCTATGGCTACACCTTC. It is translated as CASSRSIYHGKTYGYTF.

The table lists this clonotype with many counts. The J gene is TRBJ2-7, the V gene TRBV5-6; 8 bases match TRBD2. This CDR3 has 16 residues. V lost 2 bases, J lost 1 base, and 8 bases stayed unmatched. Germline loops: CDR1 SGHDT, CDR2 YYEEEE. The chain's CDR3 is CASSFLSGSGSYEQYV. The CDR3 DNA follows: TGTGCCAGCAGCTTCCTGAGCGGGAGTGGGTCCTACGAGCAGTACGTC.

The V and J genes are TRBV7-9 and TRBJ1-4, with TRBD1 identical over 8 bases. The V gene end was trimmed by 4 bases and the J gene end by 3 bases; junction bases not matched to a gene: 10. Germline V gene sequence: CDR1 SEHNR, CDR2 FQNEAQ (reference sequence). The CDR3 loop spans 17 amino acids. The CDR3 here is CASSSKTGAAANEKLFF. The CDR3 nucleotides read TGTGCCAGCAGCTCAAAGACAGGGGCGGCAGCTAATGAAAAACTGTTTTTT.

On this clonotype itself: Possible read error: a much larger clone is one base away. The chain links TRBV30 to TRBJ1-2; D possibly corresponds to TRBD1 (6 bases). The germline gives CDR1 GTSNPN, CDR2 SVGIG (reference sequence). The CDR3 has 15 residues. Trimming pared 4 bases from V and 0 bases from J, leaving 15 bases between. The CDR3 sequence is CAWNNGAGANYGYTF. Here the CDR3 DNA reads TGTGCCTGGAATAATGGAGCAGGGGCTAACTATGGCTACACCTTC.

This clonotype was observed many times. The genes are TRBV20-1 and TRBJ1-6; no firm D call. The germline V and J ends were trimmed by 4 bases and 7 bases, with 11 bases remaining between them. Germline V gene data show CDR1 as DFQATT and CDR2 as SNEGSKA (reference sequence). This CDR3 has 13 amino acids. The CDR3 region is CSAKGLVNSPLHF. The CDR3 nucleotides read TGCAGTGCTAAAGGGCTAGTCAATTCACCCCTCCACTTT.

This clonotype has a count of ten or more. The CDR3 reads CASNVNQEWYQETQYF. For the CDR3, the DNA is TGTGCCAGCAACGTTAATCAGGAATGGTACCAAGAGACCCAGTACTTC. V is TRBV5-5 and J is TRBJ2-5; D unresolved. Trimming pared 6 bases from V and 0 bases from J, leaving 18 bases between. The germline gives CDR1 SGHKS, CDR2 YYEKEE (reference sequence). CDR3 length: 16 amino acids.